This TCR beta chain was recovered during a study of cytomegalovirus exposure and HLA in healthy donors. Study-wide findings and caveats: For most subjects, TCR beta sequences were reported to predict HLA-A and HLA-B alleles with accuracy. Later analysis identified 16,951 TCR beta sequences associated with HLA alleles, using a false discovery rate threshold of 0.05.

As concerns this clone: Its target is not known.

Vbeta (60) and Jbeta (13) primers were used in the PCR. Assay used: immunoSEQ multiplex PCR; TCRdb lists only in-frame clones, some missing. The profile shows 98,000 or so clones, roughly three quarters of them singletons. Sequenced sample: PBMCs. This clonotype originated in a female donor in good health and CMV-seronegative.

This CDR3 reads CASSLEVPGQYYSNQPQHF. CDR3 in DNA: TGTGCCAGCAGCTTAGAGGTGCCTGGACAGTACTATAGCAATCAGCCCCAGCATTTT. V gene TRBV7-9 combines with J gene TRBJ1-5; tentatively, D is TRBD1 (6 bases). V lost 1 base, J lost 0 bases, and 19 bases lay in between. The CDR3 has 19 residues. Germline V gene sequence: CDR1 SEHNR, CDR2 FQNEAQ (reference sequence).